Following are 14 T cell receptor beta chains from one sample sequenced in a study of neurological immune-mediated disorders. From the 5' RACE reads, TCRdb called clonotypes with MiXCR, one entry per CDR3 protein. The top ten hold under 3.5% of the sample, which has some 60,000 distinct CDR3 sequences, under 4.5% seen once. The sequenced sample was PBMCs. The receptors come from a woman in her twenties or thirties with multiple sclerosis.

This clonotype was detected many times. This sequence joins TRBV20-1 and TRBJ1-1, with D perhaps TRBD1 (5 bases). The CDR3 length is 14 residues. V was shortened by 6 bases and J by 10 bases, with 24 bases between the two germline ends. Per the germline V gene, CDR1 is DFQATT and CDR2 is SNEGSKA (reference sequence). The CDR3 nucleotides are TGCAGTGCCACCGGATTTACTGACAGTTCTCTAGCTTTCTTT. The encoded protein is CSATGFTDSSLAFF.

This clonotype has at least ten counts. The chain combines TRBV7-6 with TRBJ2-2, with 11 nucleotides matching TRBD2. The V and J ends lost 0 bases and 0 bases, in that order; junction bases with no gene match: 3. Germline loops: CDR1 SGHVS, CDR2 FNYEAQ. This CDR3 is 18 amino acids long. CDR3 sequence: CASSLAISGGANTGELFF. CDR3 nucleotides: TGTGCCAGCAGCTTAGCGATTAGCGGGGGGGCGAACACCGGGGAGCTGTTTTTT.

This clonotype was detected a few times. A read error may account for a junction end that differs from germline. The chain carries TRBV5-5 and TRBJ1-5, with unresolved D. Germline V gives CDR1 SGHKS, CDR2 YYEKEE (reference sequence). This CDR3 spans 14 amino acids. The DNA for the CDR3 is TGTGCCAGCAGCTCCGGCCCGGGGAATCTGCCCCAGCATTTT. Translating it yields CASSSGPGNLPQHF.

This clonotype was counted a few times. The genes are TRBV6-6 and TRBJ1-2; TRBD1 aligns across 7 bases. Per germline, CDR1 MNHNY and CDR2 SVGAGI (reference sequence). The V gene end was trimmed by 5 bases and the J gene end by 5 bases; junction bases not matched to a gene: 11. The CDR3 sequence is 15 residues long. The CDR3 reads CASSRTGDMGYGYTF. The CDR3 region has the DNA TGTGCCAGCAGTAGAACAGGGGATATGGGGTATGGCTACACCTTC.

At least ten counts were recorded for this clonotype. This sequence joins TRBV5-6 and TRBJ2-3, with 12 bases aligning to TRBD2. Germline V gives CDR1 SGHDT, CDR2 YYEEEE. This CDR3 is built from 17 residues. The V and J ends lost 2 bases and 6 bases, in that order; junction bases with no gene match: 10. The CDR3 sequence is CASSFPGLAGPTDTQYF. The CDR3 DNA reads TGTGCCAGCAGCTTTCCGGGACTAGCGGGTCCTACGGATACGCAGTATTTT.

This clonotype was seen at least ten times. The rearrangement links TRBV12-3 or TRBV12-4 to TRBJ1-5; a weak D match, TRBD1 (5 bases). CDR3 length: 13 residues. V dropped 2 bases and J dropped 4 bases, with 6 bases sitting between them. The CDR3 DNA reads as TGTGCCAGCAGTTTACAGGGAAATCAGCCCCAGCATTTT. This sequence encodes CASSLQGNQPQHF.

This clonotype was counted ten times or more. The V gene is TRBV20-1, the J gene TRBJ2-5, with 7 bases identical to TRBD1. CDR3 length: 14 residues. The V and J ends lost 6 bases and 1 base, in that order; junction bases with no gene match: 8. CDR1 and CDR2 from the germline V gene are DFQATT and SNEGSKA (reference sequence). CDR3 nucleotide sequence: TGCAGTGCCCAAAAGGGGACAGCCCAAGAGACCCAGTACTTC. Amino acid sequence: CSAQKGTAQETQYF.

This clonotype was observed many times. V usage is TRBV11-2 and J usage is TRBJ2-3, with 12 bases lining up with TRBD2. J was trimmed by 0 bases and V by 8 bases; bases with no gene match: 9. Germline CDR1 and CDR2: SGHAT and FQNNGV. The CDR3 is made up of 17 amino acids. Written as DNA, the CDR3 is TGTGCCAGCCTCGGACTAGCGGGGACCTATAGCACAGATACGCAGTATTTT. This translates into CASLGLAGTYSTDTQYF.

At least ten counts were recorded for this clonotype. This sequence joins TRBV20-1 and TRBJ2-3; tentative D call: TRBD2 (5 bases). The CDR3 consists of 15 residues. V was trimmed by 0 bases and J by 0 bases, leaving 10 bases between them. Germline lookup yields CDR1 DFQATT and CDR2 SNEGSKA (reference sequence). The CDR3 DNA is TGCAGTGCTAGAGACCGGAGGACGAGCACAGATACGCAGTATTTT. Translating it yields CSARDRRTSTDTQYF.

This clonotype has ten or more counts. The J gene is TRBJ1-2, the V gene TRBV2; no clear D. The CDR3 extends over 16 amino acids. Germline V gene lookup returns CDR1 SNHLY and CDR2 FYNNEI. Trimming left V 3 bases short and J 3 bases short, with 17 bases between. The CDR3, as DNA: TGTGCCAGCAGTGATGTCGTCCCCCGGCAGGACTATGGCTACACCTTC. Translation gives CASSDVVPRQDYGYTF.

This clonotype has ten or more counts. This sequence joins TRBV5-1 and TRBJ2-1, with TRBD2 identical over 8 bases. The CDR3 has 15 residues. Trimming removed 3 bases from V and 3 bases from J; junction bases left unmatched: 5. Germline loops: CDR1 SGHRS, CDR2 YFSETQ. CDR3 bases: TGCGCCAGCAGCTCAGAACTAGCGGTCTACAATGAGCAGTTCTTC. It encodes CASSSELAVYNEQFF.

The sample holds many counts of this clonotype. This chain uses TRBV6-6 with TRBJ2-4; 8 nucleotides line up with TRBD1. Trimming removed 2 bases from V and 16 bases from J; junction bases left unmatched: 7. The CDR3 runs to 12 residues. Germline-derived CDR1 and CDR2 are MNHNY and SVGAGI (reference sequence). The CDR3 spells CASSYRRDRLYF. DNA for the CDR3: TGTGCCAGCAGTTACAGGCGGGACAGGTTATACTTC.

This clonotype was observed many times. The chain combines TRBV7-2 with TRBJ2-1; TRBD2 is a possible D gene (6 bases). The CDR3 runs to 15 residues. V lost 3 bases, J lost 0 bases, and 9 bases lay in between. CDR1 and CDR2 (germline): SGHTA, FQGNSA. The CDR3 DNA reads as TGTGCCAGCAGCTTTATAGCGGCCTCCTACAATGAGCAGTTCTTC. It codes for CASSFIAASYNEQFF.

This clonotype showed up many times. The V and J genes are TRBV6-5 and TRBJ2-7; 9 bases align to TRBD2. Germline V gene data show CDR1 as MNHEY and CDR2 as SVGAGI. This CDR3 spans 14 amino acids. V trimming: 3 bases; J trimming: 9 bases; junction bases outside the gene matches: 9. CDR3 sequence: CASSYGSGSFVQYF. In DNA form, the CDR3 reads TGTGCCAGCAGTTATGGTAGCGGGAGTTTTGTGCAGTACTTC.